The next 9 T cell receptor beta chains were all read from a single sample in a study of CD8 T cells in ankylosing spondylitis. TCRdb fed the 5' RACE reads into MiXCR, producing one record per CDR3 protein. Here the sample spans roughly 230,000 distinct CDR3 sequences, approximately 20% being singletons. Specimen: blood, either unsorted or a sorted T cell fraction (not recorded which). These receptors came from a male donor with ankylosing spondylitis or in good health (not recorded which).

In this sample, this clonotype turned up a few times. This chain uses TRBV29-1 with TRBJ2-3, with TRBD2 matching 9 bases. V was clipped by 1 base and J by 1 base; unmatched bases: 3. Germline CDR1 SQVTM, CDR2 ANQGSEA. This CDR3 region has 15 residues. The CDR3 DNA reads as TGCAGCGTTGAAGTTAGCGGGAGTGGCACAGATACGCAGTATTTT. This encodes CSVEVSGSGTDTQYF.

The CDR3 nucleotides are TGTGCCAGCACGGGACAGGGGAGCGAGCAGTACTTC. Translation gives CASTGQGSEQYF. The rearrangement joins TRBV25-1 to TRBJ2-7; 10 positions agree with TRBD1. Unmatched junction bases numbered 3, after V lost 7 bases and J lost 6 bases. The CDR3 is 12 amino acids. Germline V gives CDR1 MGHDK, CDR2 SYGVNS.

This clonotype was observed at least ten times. Here the CDR3 DNA reads TGTGCCAGCAGTGGGCAGGCTGATAATTCACCCCTCCACTTT. This translates into CASSGQADNSPLHF. The chain recombines TRBV25-1 with TRBJ1-6; D unclear. V was shortened by 4 bases and J by 5 bases, with 9 bases between the two germline ends. This CDR3 spans 14 amino acids. Looked up from germline, CDR1 is MGHDK and CDR2 is SYGVNS.

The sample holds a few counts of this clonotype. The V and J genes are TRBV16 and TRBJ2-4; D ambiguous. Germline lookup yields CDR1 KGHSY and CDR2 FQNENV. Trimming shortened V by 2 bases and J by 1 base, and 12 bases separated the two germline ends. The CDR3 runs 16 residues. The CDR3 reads CASSQDGDQAKNIQYF. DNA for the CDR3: TGTGCCAGCAGCCAAGATGGGGATCAGGCCAAAAACATTCAGTACTTC.

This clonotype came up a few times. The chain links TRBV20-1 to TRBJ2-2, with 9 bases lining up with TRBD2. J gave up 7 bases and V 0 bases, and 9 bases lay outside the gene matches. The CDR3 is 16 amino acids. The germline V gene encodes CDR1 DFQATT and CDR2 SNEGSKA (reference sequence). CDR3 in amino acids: CSARDEGGRALGELFF. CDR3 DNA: TGCAGTGCTAGAGATGAGGGCGGGAGGGCCCTCGGGGAGCTGTTTTTT.

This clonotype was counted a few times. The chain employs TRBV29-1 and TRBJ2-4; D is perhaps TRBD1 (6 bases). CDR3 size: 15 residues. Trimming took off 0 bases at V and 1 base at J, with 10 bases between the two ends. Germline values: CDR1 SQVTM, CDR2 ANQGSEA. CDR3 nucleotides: TGCAGCGTTGAAGAGATAACAGGGGCCAAAAACATTCAGTACTTC. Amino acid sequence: CSVEEITGAKNIQYF. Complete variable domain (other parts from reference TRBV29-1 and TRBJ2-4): SAVISQKPSRDICQRGTSLTIQCQVDSQVTMMFWYRQQPGQSLTLIATANQGSEATYESGFVIDKFPISRPNLTFSTLTVSNMSPEDSSIYLCSVEEITGAKNIQYFGAGTRLSVL.

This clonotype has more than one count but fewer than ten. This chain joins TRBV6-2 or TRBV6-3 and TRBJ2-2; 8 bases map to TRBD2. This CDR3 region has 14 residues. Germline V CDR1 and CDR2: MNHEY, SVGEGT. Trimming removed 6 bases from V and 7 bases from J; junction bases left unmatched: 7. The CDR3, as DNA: TGTGCCAGCAGGCGGACTAGCTTGGGCGGGGAGCTGTTTTTT. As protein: CASRRTSLGGELFF.

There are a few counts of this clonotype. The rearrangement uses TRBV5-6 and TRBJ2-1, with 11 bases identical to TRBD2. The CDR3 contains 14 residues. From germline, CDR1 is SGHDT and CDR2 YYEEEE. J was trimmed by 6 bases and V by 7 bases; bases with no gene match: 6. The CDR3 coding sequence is TGTGCCAGCTCAAATAGCGGGAGGGTCAATGAGCAGTTCTTC. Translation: CASSNSGRVNEQFF.

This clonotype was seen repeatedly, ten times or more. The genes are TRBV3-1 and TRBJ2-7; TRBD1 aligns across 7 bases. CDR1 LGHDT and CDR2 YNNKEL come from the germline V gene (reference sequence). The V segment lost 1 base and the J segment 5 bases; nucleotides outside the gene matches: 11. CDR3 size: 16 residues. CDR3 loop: CASSQVVQGNSHEQYF. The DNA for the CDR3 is TGTGCCAGCAGCCAAGTAGTACAGGGGAATTCCCACGAGCAGTACTTC.